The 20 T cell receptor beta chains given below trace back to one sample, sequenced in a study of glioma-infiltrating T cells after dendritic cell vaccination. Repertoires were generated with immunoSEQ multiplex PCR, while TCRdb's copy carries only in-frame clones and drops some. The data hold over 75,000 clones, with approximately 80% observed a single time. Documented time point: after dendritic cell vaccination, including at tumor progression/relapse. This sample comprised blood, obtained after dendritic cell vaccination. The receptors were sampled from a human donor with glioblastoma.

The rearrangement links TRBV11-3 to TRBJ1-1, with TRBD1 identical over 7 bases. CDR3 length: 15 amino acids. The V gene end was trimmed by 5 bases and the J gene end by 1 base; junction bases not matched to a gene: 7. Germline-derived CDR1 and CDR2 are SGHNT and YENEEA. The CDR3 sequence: CASSPVQGKNTEAFF. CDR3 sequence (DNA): TGTGCCAGCAGCCCCGTACAGGGGAAGAACACTGAAGCTTTCTTT.

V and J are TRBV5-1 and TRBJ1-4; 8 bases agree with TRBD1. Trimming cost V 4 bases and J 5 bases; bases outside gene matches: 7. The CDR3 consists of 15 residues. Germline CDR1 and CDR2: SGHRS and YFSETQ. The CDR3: CASSGTGPGNEKLFF. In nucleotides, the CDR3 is TGCGCCAGCAGCGGGACAGGCCCAGGGAATGAAAAACTGTTTTTT. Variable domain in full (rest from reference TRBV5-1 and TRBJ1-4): KAGVTQTPRYLIKTRGQQVTLSCSPISGHRSVSWYQQTPGQGLQFLFEYFSETQRNKGNFPGRFSGRQFSNSRSEMNVSTLELGDSALYLCASSGTGPGNEKLFFGSGTQLSVL.

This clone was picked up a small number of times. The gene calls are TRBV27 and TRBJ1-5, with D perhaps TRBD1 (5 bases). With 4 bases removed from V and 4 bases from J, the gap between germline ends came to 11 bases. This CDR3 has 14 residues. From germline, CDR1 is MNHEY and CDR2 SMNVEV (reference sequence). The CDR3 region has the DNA TGTGCCAGCAGTTACCGGGACTCAAATCAGCCCCAGCATTTT. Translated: CASSYRDSNQPQHF.

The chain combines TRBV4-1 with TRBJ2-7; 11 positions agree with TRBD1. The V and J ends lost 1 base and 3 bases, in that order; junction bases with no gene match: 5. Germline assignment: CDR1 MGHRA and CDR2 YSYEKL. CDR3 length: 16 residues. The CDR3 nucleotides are TGCGCCAGCAGCCAAGGGTTCGGGACAGGGGGCTACGAGCAGTACGTC. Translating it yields CASSQGFGTGGYEQYV.

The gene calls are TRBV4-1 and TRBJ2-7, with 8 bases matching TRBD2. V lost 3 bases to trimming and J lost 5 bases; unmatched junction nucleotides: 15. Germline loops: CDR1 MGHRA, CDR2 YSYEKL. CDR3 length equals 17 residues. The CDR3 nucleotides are TGCGCCAGCAGCCAGGGATCCATGGGACTAGGAAAGAACGAGCAGTACTTC. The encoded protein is CASSQGSMGLGKNEQYF.

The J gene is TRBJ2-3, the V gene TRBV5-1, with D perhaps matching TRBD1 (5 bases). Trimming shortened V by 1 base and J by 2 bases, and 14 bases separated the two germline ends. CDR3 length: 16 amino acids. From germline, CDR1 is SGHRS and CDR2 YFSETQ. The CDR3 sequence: CASSLRFTGFTDTQYF. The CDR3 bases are TGCGCCAGCAGCTTGCGGTTCACAGGCTTCACAGATACGCAGTATTTT.

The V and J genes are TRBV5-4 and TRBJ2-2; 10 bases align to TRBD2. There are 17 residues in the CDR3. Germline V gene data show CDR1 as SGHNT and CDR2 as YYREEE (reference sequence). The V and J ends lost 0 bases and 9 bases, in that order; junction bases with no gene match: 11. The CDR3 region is CASSLGSSGGAWRELFF. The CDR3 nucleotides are TGTGCCAGCAGCTTGGGGTCGAGCGGGGGGGCCTGGCGGGAGCTGTTTTTT.

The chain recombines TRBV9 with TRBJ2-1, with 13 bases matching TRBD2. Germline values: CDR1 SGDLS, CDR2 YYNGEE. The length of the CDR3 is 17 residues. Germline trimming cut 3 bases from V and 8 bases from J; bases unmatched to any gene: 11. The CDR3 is CASSASYGLAGDHEQFF. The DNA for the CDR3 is TGTGCCAGCAGCGCAAGCTATGGACTAGCGGGAGACCATGAGCAGTTCTTC. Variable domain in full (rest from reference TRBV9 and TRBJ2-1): DSGVTQTPKHLITATGQRVTLRCSPRSGDLSVYWYQQSLDQGLQFLIQYYNGEERAKGNILERFSAQQFPDLHSELNLSSLELGDSALYFCASSASYGLAGDHEQFFGPGTRLTVL.

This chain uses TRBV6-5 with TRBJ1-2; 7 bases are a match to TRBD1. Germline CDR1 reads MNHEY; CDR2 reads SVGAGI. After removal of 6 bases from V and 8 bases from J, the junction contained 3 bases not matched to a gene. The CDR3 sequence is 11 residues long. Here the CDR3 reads CASSTGVGYTF. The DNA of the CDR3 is TGTGCCAGCAGCACAGGGGTCGGCTACACCTTC.

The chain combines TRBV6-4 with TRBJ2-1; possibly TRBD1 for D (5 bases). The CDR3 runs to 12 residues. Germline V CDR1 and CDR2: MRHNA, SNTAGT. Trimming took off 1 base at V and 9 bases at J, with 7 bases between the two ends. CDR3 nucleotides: TGTGCCAGCAGTGACTGGGGCAGTGAGCAGTTCTTC. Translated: CASSDWGSEQFF.

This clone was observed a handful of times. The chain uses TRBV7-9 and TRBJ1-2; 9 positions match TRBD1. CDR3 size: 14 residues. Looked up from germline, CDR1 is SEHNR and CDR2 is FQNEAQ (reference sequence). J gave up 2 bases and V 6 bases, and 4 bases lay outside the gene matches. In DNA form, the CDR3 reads TGTGCCAGCAGACAAGGGACAGGGAACTATGGCTACACCTTC. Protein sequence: CASRQGTGNYGYTF.

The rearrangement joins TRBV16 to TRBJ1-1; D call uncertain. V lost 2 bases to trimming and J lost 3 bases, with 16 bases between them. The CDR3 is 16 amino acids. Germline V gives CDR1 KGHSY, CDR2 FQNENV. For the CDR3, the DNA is TGTGCCAGCAGCCAACGTCCAGGAGGTGGAGACACTGAAGCTTTCTTT. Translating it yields CASSQRPGGGDTEAFF.

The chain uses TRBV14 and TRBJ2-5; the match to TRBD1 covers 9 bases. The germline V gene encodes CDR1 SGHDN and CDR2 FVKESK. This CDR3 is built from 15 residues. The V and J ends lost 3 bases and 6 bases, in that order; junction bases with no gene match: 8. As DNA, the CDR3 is TGTGCCAGCAGCCAGCCGGGACAGGGCAGGAAGACCCAGTACTTC. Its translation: CASSQPGQGRKTQYF.

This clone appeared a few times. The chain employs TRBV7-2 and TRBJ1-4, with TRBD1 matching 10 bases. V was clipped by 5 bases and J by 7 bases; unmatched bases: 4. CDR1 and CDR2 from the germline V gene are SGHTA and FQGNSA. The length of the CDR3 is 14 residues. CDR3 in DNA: TGTGCCAGCAGCCCCCGGACAGGGGGTGAAAAACTGTTTTTT. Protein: CASSPRTGGEKLFF.

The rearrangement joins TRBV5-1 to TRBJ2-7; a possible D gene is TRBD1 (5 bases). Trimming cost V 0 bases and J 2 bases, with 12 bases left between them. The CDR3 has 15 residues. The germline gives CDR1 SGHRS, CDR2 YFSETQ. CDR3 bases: TGCGCCAGCAGCTTGGGACAGACGACAACCTACGAGCAGTACTTC. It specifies CASSLGQTTTYEQYF.

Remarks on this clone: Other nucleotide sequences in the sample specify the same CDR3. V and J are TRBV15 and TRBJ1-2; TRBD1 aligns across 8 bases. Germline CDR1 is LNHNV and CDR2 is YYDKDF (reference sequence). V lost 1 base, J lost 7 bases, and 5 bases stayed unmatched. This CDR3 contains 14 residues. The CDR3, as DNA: TGTGCCACCAGCAGAGGACAGGGGACGGGTGGCTACACCTTC. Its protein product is CATSRGQGTGGYTF.

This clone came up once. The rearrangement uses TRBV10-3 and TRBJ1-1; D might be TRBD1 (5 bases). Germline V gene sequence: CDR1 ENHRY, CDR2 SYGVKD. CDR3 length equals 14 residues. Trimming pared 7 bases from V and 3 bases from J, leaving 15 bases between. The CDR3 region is CAITPVGGDTEAFF. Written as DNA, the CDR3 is TGTGCCATCACCCCGGTCGGGGGGGACACTGAAGCTTTCTTT.

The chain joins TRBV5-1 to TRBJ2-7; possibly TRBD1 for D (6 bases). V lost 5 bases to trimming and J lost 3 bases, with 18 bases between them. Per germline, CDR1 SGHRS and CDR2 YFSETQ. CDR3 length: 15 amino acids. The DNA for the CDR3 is TGCGCCAGCAGATCGCCCGACAGGTCAATCTACGAGCAGTACTTC. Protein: CASRSPDRSIYEQYF.

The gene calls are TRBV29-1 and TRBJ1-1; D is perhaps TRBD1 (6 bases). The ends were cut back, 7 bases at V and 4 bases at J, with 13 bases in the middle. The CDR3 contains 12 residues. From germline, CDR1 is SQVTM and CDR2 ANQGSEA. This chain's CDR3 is CSATQGGTEAFF. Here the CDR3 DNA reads TGCAGCGCCACACAGGGTGGCACTGAAGCTTTCTTT.

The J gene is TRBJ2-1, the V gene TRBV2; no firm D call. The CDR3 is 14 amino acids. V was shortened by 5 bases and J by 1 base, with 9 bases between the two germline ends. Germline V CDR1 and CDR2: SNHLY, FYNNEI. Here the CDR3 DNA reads TGTGCCAGCAGTCAATCTAGGTCCTACAATGAGCAGTTCTTC. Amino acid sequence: CASSQSRSYNEQFF.